These 18 T cell receptor beta chains originate from one sample sequenced in a study of OX40 agonist ivuxolimab in advanced cancers. TCRdb keeps only in-frame clones here, not all; method: immunoSEQ multiplex PCR. This sample has around 32,000 clones, with about nine tenths found just once. Sequenced here: CD4+ or CD8+ T cells sorted from blood, sampled in a trial of the OX40 agonist ivuxolimab. These receptors originate from an adult with an advanced solid tumor such as melanoma, head and neck, liver or kidney cancer.

The V and J genes are TRBV9 and TRBJ2-7, with 7 positions matching TRBD1. The CDR3 spans 14 residues. The germline gives CDR1 SGDLS, CDR2 YYNGEE. V lost 2 bases and J lost 0; bases outside the gene matches: 2. The CDR3 bases are TGTGCCAGCAGCGTGGGGGACAGCTCCTACGAGCAGTACTTC. It yields the protein CASSVGDSSYEQYF.

CDR3 in amino acids: CASRELGTYNEQFF. As DNA, the CDR3 is TGTGCCAGCAGGGAACTAGGCACCTACAATGAGCAGTTCTTC. This rearrangement joins TRBV28 to TRBJ2-1, with D tentatively TRBD2 (5 bases). Germline CDR1 MDHEN, CDR2 SYDVKM. Deletions cut 6 bases from V and 2 bases from J, with 11 bases between. The CDR3 loop spans 14 amino acids. The full variable domain, completed using reference TRBV28 and TRBJ2-1, is DVKVTQSSRYLVKRTGEKVFLECVQDMDHENMFWYRQDPGLGLRLIYFSYDVKMKEKGDIPEGYSVSREKKERFSLILESASTNQTSMYLCASRELGTYNEQFFGPGTRLTVL.

The V and J genes are TRBV30 and TRBJ1-2; D perhaps matches TRBD1 (5 bases). Germline V lookup: CDR1 GTSNPN, CDR2 SVGIG (reference sequence). Trimming took 2 bases from V and 5 from J, leaving 18 bases between them. The CDR3 loop spans 15 amino acids. Here the CDR3 reads CAWSLGDPDIYGYTF. DNA of the CDR3: TGTGCCTGGAGTCTAGGGGACCCAGATATTTATGGCTACACCTTC.

The chain has TRBV5-1 and TRBJ1-1; D gene unclear. V lost 4 bases and J 1 base, leaving 8 bases between the germline ends. Germline V gene lookup returns CDR1 SGHRS and CDR2 YFSETQ. This CDR3 contains 13 residues. The CDR3 spells CASSPGENTEAFF. Written as DNA, the CDR3 is TGCGCCAGCAGCCCGGGTGAGAACACTGAAGCTTTCTTT.

The V gene is TRBV6-5, the J gene TRBJ2-7; tentative D call: TRBD1 (5 bases). Germline lookup yields CDR1 MNHEY and CDR2 SVGAGI. This CDR3 spans 12 amino acids. V was trimmed by 6 bases and J by 4 bases, leaving 10 bases between them. CDR3 coding DNA: TGTGCCAGCAGCTACGACAGTTACGAGCAGTACTTC. Translating gives CASSYDSYEQYF.

V usage is TRBV28 and J usage is TRBJ1-1; the match to TRBD1 covers 7 bases. The germline V gene encodes CDR1 MDHEN and CDR2 SYDVKM. J was trimmed by 2 bases and V by 6 bases; bases with no gene match: 12. The CDR3 extends over 16 amino acids. The chain's CDR3 is CASRPHFDRENTEAFF. The DNA for the CDR3 is TGTGCCAGCAGACCTCACTTCGACAGGGAAAACACTGAAGCTTTCTTT. Based on the CDR3 plus reference TRBV28 and TRBJ1-1, the full variable domain is DVKVTQSSRYLVKRTGEKVFLECVQDMDHENMFWYRQDPGLGLRLIYFSYDVKMKEKGDIPEGYSVSREKKERFSLILESASTNQTSMYLCASRPHFDRENTEAFFGQGTRLTVV.

The V and J genes are TRBV23-1 and TRBJ2-5; 7 bases are shared with TRBD1. TRBV23-1 is designated an ORF whose function remains uncertain. The junction had 3 bases not matched to a gene; V was cut back by 2 bases and J by 3 bases. This CDR3 contains 14 residues. The CDR3 is CASSQADREETQYF. The CDR3, as DNA: TGCGCCAGCAGTCAAGCTGACAGGGAAGAGACCCAGTACTTC.

This chain links TRBV19 with TRBJ2-5; no reliable D call. The CDR3 spans 11 residues. CDR1 is LNHDA and CDR2 is SQIVND in the germline V gene (reference sequence). Trimming removed 7 bases from V and 5 bases from J, with 8 bases in between. The CDR3 nucleotides are TGTGCCAGTACCAATTCTGAGACCCAGTACTTC. Protein product: CASTNSETQYF.

The rearrangement joins TRBV6-5 to TRBJ1-1; D call uncertain. CDR1 is MNHEY, CDR2 SVGAGI, per germline. The CDR3 has 13 amino acids. V was pared by 7 bases and J by 4 bases, with 13 bases between. CDR3 amino acids: CASMRGVGTEAFF. Here the CDR3 DNA reads TGTGCCAGCATGCGGGGAGTGGGCACTGAAGCTTTCTTT.

The chain is built from TRBV2 and TRBJ2-7; no clear D gene. The CDR3 totals 13 residues. The germline gives CDR1 SNHLY, CDR2 FYNNEI. The V and J ends lost 5 bases and 4 bases respectively, with 12 bases between them. This chain's CDR3 is CASSLVSPYEQYF. The CDR3 region has the DNA TGTGCCAGCAGTCTTGTTTCCCCTTACGAGCAGTACTTC.

V is TRBV28 and J is TRBJ2-7; maybe TRBD2 (5 bases). This CDR3 region has 12 residues. V was cut by 5 bases and J by 7 bases, with 12 bases left in between. Germline loops: CDR1 MDHEN, CDR2 SYDVKM. The CDR3 region is CASSPGRAEQYF. CDR3 sequence (DNA): TGTGCCAGCAGTCCGGGAAGGGCGGAGCAGTACTTC.

This sequence joins TRBV28 and TRBJ2-3; 11 bases map to TRBD2. The CDR3 loop spans 15 amino acids. CDR1 is MDHEN and CDR2 is SYDVKM in the germline V gene. V gave up 11 bases and J gave up 0 bases; unmatched junction bases: 7. The CDR3 protein is CACSGGDLSTDTQYF. DNA for the CDR3: TGTGCCTGTAGCGGGGGGGACCTTAGCACAGATACGCAGTATTTT.

V is TRBV5-1 and J is TRBJ2-5; D might be TRBD1 (6 bases). The CDR3 is 15 amino acids. V lost 0 bases, J lost 1 base, and 10 bases lay in between. Germline V gene lookup returns CDR1 SGHRS and CDR2 YFSETQ. The CDR3 protein is CASSLDRDIQETQYF. The CDR3 nucleotides read TGCGCCAGCAGCTTGGATCGGGACATCCAAGAGACCCAGTACTTC.

This chain connects TRBV28 to TRBJ2-3; D not resolved. CDR3 length equals 17 residues. The ends were cut back, 5 bases at V and 0 bases at J, with 18 bases in the middle. CDR1 is MDHEN and CDR2 is SYDVKM in the germline V gene. The CDR3 loop reads CASSPTEILSSTDTQYF. Written as DNA, the CDR3 is TGTGCCAGCAGTCCCACTGAGATCCTCTCTAGCACAGATACGCAGTATTTT. The whole variable domain, remainder taken from reference TRBV28 and TRBJ2-3, is DVKVTQSSRYLVKRTGEKVFLECVQDMDHENMFWYRQDPGLGLRLIYFSYDVKMKEKGDIPEGYSVSREKKERFSLILESASTNQTSMYLCASSPTEILSSTDTQYFGPGTRLTVL.

This rearrangement joins TRBV4-1 to TRBJ1-1; D is possibly TRBD1 (6 bases). CDR1 and CDR2 from the germline V gene are MGHRA and YSYEKL. V was clipped by 8 bases and J by 6 bases, with 10 bases between them. This CDR3 is 11 amino acids long. The CDR3 coding sequence is TGCGCCAGCTCCAGGGGCGCTGAAGCTTTCTTT. Amino acids: CASSRGAEAFF.

This clone was seen more than once but under ten times. This chain uses TRBV6-1 with TRBJ2-1; 12 positions agree with TRBD2. The CDR3 has 16 residues. V was pared by 4 bases and J by 8 bases, with 9 bases of the junction left unmatched. CDR1 and CDR2 (germline): MNHNS, SASEGT. The CDR3 bases are TGTGCCAGCAGTGTTACTAGCGGGGGGCCGGGGGATGAGCAGTTCTTC. Amino acid sequence: CASSVTSGGPGDEQFF.

This clone was counted once. V usage is TRBV5-1 and J usage is TRBJ1-1, with 7 bases that match TRBD1. Germline CDR1 and CDR2: SGHRS and YFSETQ. This CDR3 spans 11 amino acids. V trimming: 7 bases; J trimming: 8 bases; junction bases outside the gene matches: 5. CDR3 protein: CASGRTGEAFF. CDR3 in DNA: TGCGCCAGCGGCCGGACAGGAGAAGCTTTCTTT.

As for this clone: The same CDR3 arises from other DNA sequences in this sample as well. V usage is TRBV7-2 and J usage is TRBJ1-1; no clear D. The CDR3 is 13 amino acids. Germline V CDR1 and CDR2: SGHTA, FQGNSA. Trimming stripped 5 bases from V and 0 bases from J, with 7 bases between. The chain's CDR3 is CASSPTLNTEAFF. The CDR3, as DNA: TGTGCCAGCAGCCCCACACTGAACACTGAAGCTTTCTTT. Filled out from reference TRBV7-2 and TRBJ1-1, the complete variable domain reads GAGVSQSPSNKVTEKGKDVELRCDPISGHTALYWYRQSLGQGLEFLIYFQGNSAPDKSGLPSDRFSAERTGGSVSTLTIQRTQQEDSAVYLCASSPTLNTEAFFGQGTRLTVV.